One sample yielded the 32 T cell receptor beta chains listed below, sequenced in a study of OX40 agonist ivuxolimab in advanced cancers. Only in-frame clones appear in the TCRdb table, and some are missing; sequencing was by immunoSEQ multiplex PCR. This table holds 18,000 or so clones, roughly 73% found once. The sequences come from CD4+ or CD8+ T cells sorted from blood, collected in a trial of the OX40 agonist ivuxolimab. All receptors derive from an adult with an advanced solid tumor such as melanoma, head and neck, liver or kidney cancer.

There are a few counts of this clone. V gene TRBV7-8 combines with J gene TRBJ1-2, with D possibly matching TRBD1 (6 bases). V was trimmed by 0 bases and J by 5 bases, leaving 13 bases between them. Germline assignment: CDR1 SGHVS and CDR2 FQNEAQ. This CDR3 region has 15 residues. The CDR3 is CASSLAQGSTYGYTF. In nucleotides, the CDR3 is TGTGCCAGCAGCTTAGCGCAGGGGTCTACTTATGGCTACACCTTC.

The rearrangement joins TRBV28 to TRBJ2-7; D is unclear. Germline V CDR1 and CDR2: MDHEN, SYDVKM. The CDR3 extends over 14 amino acids. V lost 6 bases and J lost 1, with 13 bases in between. CDR3 in DNA: TGTGCCAGCAGGTTTGGCAGCGCATCCTACGAGCAGTACTTC. Amino acid sequence: CASRFGSASYEQYF.

The rearrangement uses TRBV10-3 and TRBJ2-3, with D perhaps TRBD2 (6 bases). Germline V gives CDR1 ENHRY, CDR2 SYGVKD. Trimming removed 11 bases from V and 0 bases from J, with 15 bases in between. CDR3 size: 14 residues. Written as DNA, the CDR3 is TGTGCCGTAAAGATAGCGGCTAGCACAGATACGCAGTATTTT. Amino acids: CAVKIAASTDTQYF.

Sample share makes this clone medium-sized (0.01 to 0.1%). V usage is TRBV28 and J usage is TRBJ2-7, with D hard to call. The CDR3 has 14 residues. V was pared by 7 bases and J by 0 bases, with 13 bases between. Per germline, CDR1 MDHEN and CDR2 SYDVKM. The CDR3 DNA reads as TGTGCCAGCACCCCGCCGATCAACTCCTACGAGCAGTACTTC. It specifies CASTPPINSYEQYF.

In nucleotides, the CDR3 is TGTGCCAGCAGTGAAGGGTACAGCCCGGCGGCGGGGAGGATGGGCACAGATACGCAGTATTTT. Its protein is CASSEGYSPAAGRMGTDTQYF. The V gene is TRBV6-1, the J gene TRBJ2-3, with D perhaps matching TRBD2 (6 bases). In germline, CDR1 is MNHNS, CDR2 SASEGT. Trimming took 1 base from V and 1 from J, leaving 27 bases between them. CDR3 length: 21 residues.

The V call is TRBV27, the J call TRBJ1-2; D ambiguous. The V gene's germline CDR1 is MNHEY and CDR2 SMNVEV (reference sequence). Trimming left V 0 bases short and J 2 bases short, with 13 bases between. The CDR3 totals 16 residues. The CDR3 bases are TGTGCCAGCAGTTTATCGGGGAAGGGTTCGAACTATGGCTACACCTTC. Translation gives CASSLSGKGSNYGYTF.

The rearrangement uses TRBV27 and TRBJ2-5; D is ambiguous. The end of the DNA is better explained by TRBJ2-7, so the J call may be wrong. This CDR3 is 13 amino acids long. Germline CDR1 MNHEY, CDR2 SMNVEV (reference sequence). CDR3 bases: TGTGCCAGCAGTACCCCGTTGTCAGACGAGCAGTACTTC. It is translated as CASSTPLSDEQYF.

This clone was counted once. V and J are TRBV7-8 and TRBJ2-5; 9 bases match TRBD2. Germline loops: CDR1 SGHVS, CDR2 FQNEAQ. The ends lost 2 bases at V and 4 bases at J; junction bases unmatched: 5. CDR3 length equals 15 residues. The CDR3 DNA reads TGTGCCAGCAGCTTAAATGCGGGGGGGGGAGAGACCCAGTACTTC. Translation: CASSLNAGGGETQYF. Drawing the rest from reference TRBV7-8 and TRBJ2-5, the complete variable domain is GAGVSQSPRYKVAKRGQDVALRCDPISGHVSLFWYQQALGQGPEFLTYFQNEAQLDKSGLPSDRFFAERPEGSVSTLKIQRTQQEDSAVYLCASSLNAGGGETQYFGPGTRLLVL.

This chain joins TRBV18 and TRBJ1-5; D call uncertain. The CDR3 is 13 residues long. The germline V gene has CDR1 KGHSH and CDR2 LQKENI. V lost 2 bases, J lost 5 bases, and 7 bases lay in between. The CDR3: CASSPGYDQPQHF. CDR3 DNA: TGTGCCAGCTCACCAGGGTATGATCAGCCCCAGCATTTT.

The gene calls are TRBV6-5 and TRBJ1-1; D not resolved. Trimming took 7 bases from V and 1 from J, leaving 16 bases between them. The CDR3 runs to 15 residues. CDR1 and CDR2 (germline): MNHEY, SVGAGI. CDR3 in DNA: TGTGCCAGCACCTTACAGACAAGCCCGAACACTGAAGCTTTCTTT. As protein: CASTLQTSPNTEAFF.

V and J are TRBV9 and TRBJ2-7, with D perhaps TRBD2 (7 bases). V lost 5 bases and J lost 0, with 18 bases in between. Germline V gene data show CDR1 as SGDLS and CDR2 as YYNGEE. The CDR3 loop spans 16 amino acids. In nucleotides, the CDR3 is TGTGCCAGCAGTGGAGGGGGAGGGACCAGCTCCTACGAGCAGTACTTC. Translating it yields CASSGGGGTSSYEQYF.

The V and J genes are TRBV28 and TRBJ2-3, with TRBD2 matching over 12 bases. This CDR3 spans 14 amino acids. The junction had 3 bases not matched to a gene; V was cut back by 6 bases and J by 5 bases. Germline V gene lookup returns CDR1 MDHEN and CDR2 SYDVKM. CDR3 protein: CASSRLAGEDTQYF. The CDR3 region has the DNA TGTGCCAGCAGCCGACTAGCGGGAGAAGATACGCAGTATTTT. The whole variable domain, filled in from reference TRBV28 and TRBJ2-3, reads DVKVTQSSRYLVKRTGEKVFLECVQDMDHENMFWYRQDPGLGLRLIYFSYDVKMKEKGDIPEGYSVSREKKERFSLILESASTNQTSMYLCASSRLAGEDTQYFGPGTRLTVL.

This clone was recorded only once. This chain links TRBV11-2 with TRBJ2-3; no clear D gene. Germline V gene sequence: CDR1 SGHAT, CDR2 FQNNGV. This CDR3 is 13 amino acids long. The ends were cut back, 6 bases at V and 6 bases at J, with 13 bases in the middle. Here the CDR3 reads CASSSIKADTQYF. Written as DNA, the CDR3 is TGTGCCAGCAGTTCAATAAAAGCGGATACGCAGTATTTT.

This clone was seen more than once but under ten times. The chain joins TRBV4-3 to TRBJ2-7; no clear D gene. This CDR3 contains 14 residues. Germline V CDR1 and CDR2: LGHNA, YSLEER. Deletions cut 0 bases from V and 1 base from J, with 7 bases between. The CDR3 bases are TGCGCCAGCAGCCAAGATGGGCTATCCTACGAGCAGTACTTC. It is translated as CASSQDGLSYEQYF.

The chain recombines TRBV7-8 with TRBJ1-1; D not certain. Trimming pared 0 bases from V and 1 base from J, leaving 18 bases between. The length of the CDR3 is 18 residues. CDR1 is SGHVS and CDR2 is FQNEAQ in the germline V gene. Here the CDR3 reads CASSLAVWEGESNTEAFF. The DNA of the CDR3 is TGTGCCAGCAGCTTAGCAGTATGGGAGGGAGAATCGAACACTGAAGCTTTCTTT.

The count of this clone is one. V usage is TRBV7-9 and J usage is TRBJ1-1; D may be TRBD1 (6 bases). Looked up from germline, CDR1 is SEHNR and CDR2 is FQNEAQ (reference sequence). Trimming cost V 5 bases and J 5 bases, with 21 bases left between them. The CDR3 runs to 16 residues. For the CDR3, the DNA is TGTGCCAGCAGCCTAACCTACAGTCCCAGGGGTACTGAAGCTTTCTTT. It translates to CASSLTYSPRGTEAFF.

This clone was picked up one time. This chain uses TRBV28 with TRBJ2-7; TRBD1 matches at 9 bases. From germline, CDR1 is MDHEN and CDR2 SYDVKM. This CDR3 region has 14 residues. The V segment lost 6 bases and the J segment 4 bases; nucleotides outside the gene matches: 7. This chain's CDR3 is CASRGTGRKYEQYF. CDR3 nucleotide sequence: TGTGCCAGCAGAGGGACAGGGAGAAAATACGAGCAGTACTTC.

This chain links TRBV7-9 with TRBJ2-1; TRBD1 agrees at 8 bases. CDR1 and CDR2 from the germline V gene are SEHNR and FQNEAQ (reference sequence). The CDR3 contains 16 residues. The ends lost 6 bases at V and 2 bases at J; junction bases unmatched: 9. The DNA for the CDR3 is TGTGCCAGCAGTACGGGACAGGTTCGGGCCTACAATGAGCAGTTCTTC. Translation gives CASSTGQVRAYNEQFF.

CDR3 sequence reads: CATSRDDLTSGIYNEQFF. DNA of the CDR3: TGTGCCACCAGCAGAGATGACCTCACTAGCGGGATCTACAATGAGCAGTTCTTC. J is TRBJ2-1 and V is TRBV15; 10 nucleotides match TRBD2. From germline, CDR1 is LNHNV and CDR2 YYDKDF (reference sequence). The CDR3 runs 18 residues. V shed 0 bases and J 3 bases; nucleotides not matched to a gene: 8.

This clone is medium-sized in the sample. This sequence joins TRBV11-2 and TRBJ2-1; no reliable D call. V was trimmed by 5 bases and J by 0 bases, leaving 17 bases between them. The CDR3 extends over 17 amino acids. CDR1 is SGHAT, CDR2 FQNNGV, per germline. The CDR3 protein is CASSTQMDGSSYNEQFF. CDR3 DNA: TGTGCCAGCAGCACCCAGATGGACGGCAGCTCCTACAATGAGCAGTTCTTC.

This sequence joins TRBV19 and TRBJ2-2, with D unclear. This CDR3 has 16 residues. The V gene lost 5 bases and the J gene lost 5 bases, with 18 bases spanning the gap. Germline values: CDR1 LNHDA, CDR2 SQIVND (reference sequence). CDR3 in amino acids: CASSAPLESSTGELFF. CDR3 bases: TGTGCCAGTAGTGCCCCCTTAGAATCAAGTACCGGGGAGCTGTTTTTT.

This clone was counted only a few times. J is TRBJ1-5 and V is TRBV9; possible D gene TRBD1, 5 bases. Trimming took off 3 bases at V and 3 bases at J, with 10 bases between the two ends. From germline, CDR1 is SGDLS and CDR2 YYNGEE. The CDR3 extends over 14 amino acids. The CDR3 sequence is CASSGEGFNQPQHF. In DNA form, the CDR3 reads TGTGCCAGCAGCGGAGAGGGGTTCAATCAGCCCCAGCATTTT.

The chain employs TRBV6-1 and TRBJ1-5, with TRBD1 identical over 9 bases. There are 20 residues in the CDR3. V lost 2 bases, J lost 0 bases, and 14 bases stayed unmatched. From germline, CDR1 is MNHNS and CDR2 SASEGT. The CDR3 loop is CASSESGWTGVTSSNQPQHF. The CDR3, as DNA: TGTGCCAGCAGTGAATCGGGTTGGACAGGGGTTACGAGTAGCAATCAGCCCCAGCATTTT.

This clone was seen only once. The chain links TRBV9 to TRBJ2-1; D might be TRBD1 (6 bases). This CDR3 is built from 15 residues. V was cut by 4 bases and J by 6 bases, with 17 bases left in between. In germline, CDR1 is SGDLS, CDR2 YYNGEE. The DNA of the CDR3 is TGTGCCAGCAGCTCTCGCCCGACAGGTGCCAATGAGCAGTTCTTC. Translation gives CASSSRPTGANEQFF.

This clone came up a few times. The chain recombines TRBV19 with TRBJ2-5; D gene ambiguous. The CDR3 extends over 15 amino acids. Per the germline V gene, CDR1 is LNHDA and CDR2 is SQIVND (reference sequence). V lost 2 bases, J lost 3 bases, and 13 bases lay in between. CDR3 sequence reads: CASSIFGRKKETQYF. The CDR3 DNA follows: TGTGCCAGTAGTATATTCGGCAGGAAGAAAGAGACCCAGTACTTC.

The CDR3 here is CASRLTSGSYNEQFF. DNA for the CDR3: TGTGCCAGCAGGTTGACTAGCGGGTCCTACAATGAGCAGTTCTTC. V gene TRBV14 combines with J gene TRBJ2-1; TRBD2 matches at 10 bases. From germline, CDR1 is SGHDN and CDR2 FVKESK. The CDR3 length is 15 residues. The trim removed 6 bases at V and 1 base at J, leaving 3 bases unmatched.

This clone was recorded a few times. The chain joins TRBV27 to TRBJ2-3; no definite D call. Trimming shortened V by 5 bases and J by 0 bases, and 12 bases separated the two germline ends. Germline lookup yields CDR1 MNHEY and CDR2 SMNVEV (reference sequence). This CDR3 is 15 amino acids long. The CDR3 DNA reads TGTGCCAGCAGTCAGCACTTAACTAGCACAGATACGCAGTATTTT. The encoded protein is CASSQHLTSTDTQYF.

The chain carries TRBV27 and TRBJ2-7, with D maybe TRBD2 (6 bases). Between the trimmed V and J ends, which lost 5 bases and 5 bases, there was a span of 22 bases. This CDR3 has 16 residues. CDR1 is MNHEY and CDR2 is SMNVEV in the germline V gene (reference sequence). CDR3: CASSPILGGGIDEQYF. The CDR3 DNA reads as TGTGCCAGCAGTCCTATCTTGGGGGGAGGAATCGACGAGCAGTACTTC.

This chain joins TRBV27 and TRBJ2-7, with TRBD1 matching over 7 bases. The CDR3 contains 12 residues. Germline CDR1 and CDR2: MNHEY and SMNVEV (reference sequence). The J segment lost 6 bases and the V segment lost 5 bases, leaving 4 bases of the junction unmatched. In nucleotides, the CDR3 is TGTGCCAGCAGTCTGACAGGGCTCGAGCAGTACTTC. This encodes CASSLTGLEQYF.

This clone ranks as medium-sized. This sequence joins TRBV7-3 and TRBJ2-1; D might be TRBD2 (5 bases). The germline V and J ends were trimmed by 0 bases and 8 bases, with 14 bases remaining between them. The CDR3 extends over 15 amino acids. The germline CDR1 and CDR2 sequences are SGHTA and FQGTGA. The CDR3 coding sequence is TGTGCCAGCAGCTTAACGGACTCCCTAAGGCATGAGCAGTTCTTC. Its protein is CASSLTDSLRHEQFF. Together with reference TRBV7-3 and TRBJ2-1, the CDR3 gives the full variable domain: GAGVSQTPSNKVTEKGKYVELRCDPISGHTALYWYRQSLGQGPEFLIYFQGTGAADDSGLPNDRFFAVRPEGSVSTLKIQRTERGDSAVYLCASSLTDSLRHEQFFGPGTRLTVL.

This chain uses TRBV6-1 with TRBJ2-5; 8 bases align to TRBD2. This CDR3 comprises 13 residues. The V gene end was trimmed by 5 bases and the J gene end by 3 bases; junction bases not matched to a gene: 2. Looked up from germline, CDR1 is MNHNS and CDR2 is SASEGT. The CDR3 region is CASSLGGEETQYF. In DNA form, the CDR3 reads TGTGCCAGCAGTCTCGGGGGGGAAGAGACCCAGTACTTC.

Here the CDR3 DNA reads TGCGCCAGCAGTCGTGATTTGGGACTAGAAGTCACAGATACGCAGTATTTT. Translated, it gives CASSRDLGLEVTDTQYF. This rearrangement joins TRBV10-2 to TRBJ2-3; TRBD2 agrees at 8 bases. V was pared by 5 bases and J by 2 bases, with 12 bases of the junction left unmatched. Germline assignment: CDR1 WSHSY and CDR2 SAAADI. The length of the CDR3 is 17 residues.